Each of the 15 T cell receptor beta chains below was sequenced from the same sample in a study of circulating and synovial CD4+ cells in juvenile arthritis. Generated by immunoSEQ multiplex PCR, the TCRdb table keeps only in-frame clones and is missing some. The data show approximately 36,000 clones, approximately 93% seen once. Sequenced sample: CD4+ T cells from blood. The receptors originated from a human donor with juvenile idiopathic arthritis.

This clone was picked up one time. One end of the junction varies from germline; a read error may be responsible. The chain couples TRBV6-5 to TRBJ1-6; D call uncertain. The CDR3 runs to 12 residues. From germline, CDR1 is MNHEY and CDR2 SVGAGI. CDR3 sequence (DNA): TGTGCCAGCAAAGCCTATAATTCCCCCCTCCACTTT. Its protein is CASKAYNSPLHF.

The V and J genes are TRBV6-5 and TRBJ1-1; D remains ambiguous. CDR3 length: 13 amino acids. Trimming shortened V by 2 bases and J by 7 bases, and 11 bases separated the two germline ends. Germline V lookup: CDR1 MNHEY, CDR2 SVGAGI. CDR3 nucleotide sequence: TGTGCCAGCAGTTACGACTATTTAGTTGAAGCTTTCTTT. Amino acid sequence: CASSYDYLVEAFF.

The chain employs TRBV7-3 and TRBJ2-1, with 7 bases matching TRBD2. This CDR3 has 16 residues. J gave up 4 bases and V 6 bases, and 12 bases lay outside the gene matches. Germline lookup yields CDR1 SGHTA and CDR2 FQGTGA. The CDR3 loop reads CASSLNSAGAYNEQFF. The CDR3 nucleotides are TGTGCCAGCAGTCTTAACAGCGCGGGAGCGTACAATGAGCAGTTCTTC.

This clone showed up just a few times. The chain joins TRBV9 to TRBJ1-1, with D possibly being TRBD1 (6 bases). The V and J ends lost 0 bases and 1 base respectively, with 7 bases between them. The germline gives CDR1 SGDLS, CDR2 YYNGEE. This CDR3 has 14 amino acids. CDR3 coding DNA: TGTGCCAGCAGCGTAGCACAGGGGAACACTGAAGCTTTCTTT. Its protein is CASSVAQGNTEAFF.

The chain links TRBV6-5 to TRBJ1-1; D remains unclear. Trimming removed 6 bases from V and 4 bases from J, with 6 bases in between. Germline-derived CDR1 and CDR2 are MNHEY and SVGAGI. The CDR3 contains 11 residues. CDR3 protein: CASRRATEAFF. DNA of the CDR3: TGTGCCAGCAGGCGAGCCACTGAAGCTTTCTTT.

Written as DNA, the CDR3 is TGTGCCAGCAGCCACAGGATACAATCATCCTATGGCTACACCTTC. This sequence encodes CASSHRIQSSYGYTF. The rearrangement joins TRBV7-8 to TRBJ1-2, with TRBD1 as a possible D gene (5 bases). V was shortened by 5 bases and J by 4 bases, with 17 bases between the two germline ends. The CDR3 sequence is 15 residues long. Germline CDR1 and CDR2: SGHVS and FQNEAQ.

The chain recombines TRBV4-3 with TRBJ2-3; unclear D gene. V lost 0 bases and J 2 bases, leaving 15 bases between the germline ends. CDR3 size: 17 residues. Germline V gives CDR1 LGHNA, CDR2 YSLEER. The chain's CDR3 is CASSQDKPTQYTDTQYF. In DNA, the CDR3 is TGCGCCAGCAGCCAAGACAAGCCAACCCAATACACAGATACGCAGTATTTT.

This chain joins TRBV25-1 and TRBJ1-4; TRBD1 agrees at 10 bases. V shed 5 bases and J 8 bases; nucleotides not matched to a gene: 8. Germline V gene sequence: CDR1 MGHDK, CDR2 SYGVNS. The CDR3 loop spans 15 amino acids. DNA of the CDR3: TGTGCCAGCAGTACCCACCCGGGACAGGGGGAAAAACTGTTTTTT. Translating it yields CASSTHPGQGEKLFF.

The rearrangement uses TRBV11-3 and TRBJ2-2; no definite D call. The CDR3 totals 12 residues. The V gene lost 6 bases and the J gene lost 1 base, with 3 bases spanning the gap. In germline, CDR1 is SGHNT, CDR2 YENEEA. CDR3 nucleotide sequence: TGTGCCAGCAGTCAGAACACCGGGGAGCTGTTTTTT. Translation: CASSQNTGELFF. Together with reference TRBV11-3 and TRBJ2-2, the CDR3 gives the full variable domain: EAGVVQSPRYKIIEKKQPVAFWCNPISGHNTLYWYLQNLGQGPELLIRYENEEAVDDSQLPKDRFSAERLKGVDSTLKIQPAELGDSAVYLCASSQNTGELFFGEGSRLTVL.

J is TRBJ1-2 and V is TRBV5-5; D possibly corresponds to TRBD1 (5 bases). The length of the CDR3 is 17 residues. CDR1 and CDR2 from the germline V gene are SGHKS and YYEKEE (reference sequence). Trimming stripped 1 base from V and 1 base from J, with 17 bases between. The CDR3 reads CASSLMSVGDYNYGYTF. The CDR3 nucleotides are TGTGCCAGCAGCTTGATGAGTGTTGGGGACTATAACTATGGCTACACCTTC.

The chain carries TRBV7-3 and TRBJ2-2; TRBD2 agrees at 7 bases. CDR1 is SGHTA, CDR2 FQGTGA, per germline. J gave up 2 bases and V 5 bases, and 5 bases lay outside the gene matches. CDR3 length: 15 amino acids. The CDR3 nucleotides read TGTGCCAGCAGCGAAGCGGGGAGCAACACCGGGGAGCTGTTTTTT. This sequence encodes CASSEAGSNTGELFF. Combining the CDR3 with reference TRBV7-3 and TRBJ2-2 gives the whole variable domain GAGVSQTPSNKVTEKGKYVELRCDPISGHTALYWYRQSLGQGPEFLIYFQGTGAADDSGLPNDRFFAVRPEGSVSTLKIQRTERGDSAVYLCASSEAGSNTGELFFGEGSRLTVL.

The V call is TRBV5-1, the J call TRBJ2-3; no definite D call. CDR1 is SGHRS, CDR2 YFSETQ, per germline. This CDR3 is built from 13 residues. Trimming cost V 0 bases and J 4 bases, with 6 bases left between them. This CDR3 reads CASSLGAPDTQYF. DNA of the CDR3: TGCGCCAGCAGCTTGGGGGCCCCAGATACGCAGTATTTT.

The chain combines TRBV11-1 with TRBJ2-1; 9 bases map to TRBD2. CDR1 is SGHAT, CDR2 FQDESV, per germline (reference sequence). This CDR3 is 16 amino acids long. Losses at the gene ends were 5 bases for V and 6 bases for J; bases not matched to a gene: 11. CDR3 coding DNA: TGTGCCAGCAGCGACCTCCTCGCGGGGGGGGCCAATGAGCAGTTCTTC. As protein: CASSDLLAGGANEQFF.

The genes are TRBV7-2 and TRBJ1-1; possible D gene TRBD1, 6 bases. Germline CDR1 SGHTA, CDR2 FQGNSA. The CDR3 length is 15 residues. V was shortened by 5 bases and J by 0 bases, with 13 bases between the two germline ends. The CDR3 sequence: CASSLRGGMNTEAFF. CDR3 nucleotide sequence: TGTGCCAGCAGCCTAAGGGGGGGCATGAACACTGAAGCTTTCTTT. The whole variable domain, filled in from reference TRBV7-2 and TRBJ1-1, reads GAGVSQSPSNKVTEKGKDVELRCDPISGHTALYWYRQSLGQGLEFLIYFQGNSAPDKSGLPSDRFSAERTGGSVSTLTIQRTQQEDSAVYLCASSLRGGMNTEAFFGQGTRLTVV.

The chain joins TRBV9 to TRBJ2-7, with TRBD2 as a possible D gene (6 bases). Looked up from germline, CDR1 is SGDLS and CDR2 is YYNGEE. V shed 4 bases and J shed 0 bases, with 17 bases lying between them. The length of the CDR3 is 16 residues. The CDR3 region has the DNA TGTGCCAGCAGCCCGGTGGGAGCGGGTAGCTCCTACGAGCAGTACTTC. It yields the protein CASSPVGAGSSYEQYF. Combining the CDR3 with reference TRBV9 and TRBJ2-7 gives the whole variable domain DSGVTQTPKHLITATGQRVTLRCSPRSGDLSVYWYQQSLDQGLQFLIQYYNGEERAKGNILERFSAQQFPDLHSELNLSSLELGDSALYFCASSPVGAGSSYEQYFGPGTRLTVT.